This T cell receptor (beta chain) was found in a study of blood T cell repertoires in COVID-19. Study summary: Acute and convalescent COVID-19 samples came from the United States, Italy and Spain. Sources were T cells, B-cell-depleted T cells, or PBMCs; the material itself was cDNA or gDNA.

Germline CDR1 SQVTM, CDR2 ANQGSEA. The CDR3 runs 13 residues. The J segment lost 8 bases and the V segment lost 4 bases, leaving 10 bases of the junction unmatched. How the authors handled the data: Quantification of nucleated cells was approximated via reference gene primer amplification. Method: immunoSEQ multiplex PCR; TCRdb's copy keeps in-frame clones and lacks some. The V and J calls and clone size were taken over from that table, and D and trimming were inferred from the DNA. Found here are about 240,000 clones, about 82% of them singletons; the top ten hold about 12%. Sequenced sample: peripheral blood. The sequence derives from a man older than 75 with acute or convalescent COVID-19. The chain uses TRBV29-1 and TRBJ1-2; 7 bases are shared with TRBD1. As DNA, the CDR3 is TGCAGCGTTGCCCCAGGGGGTCTAGGGGGCTACACCTTC. It translates to CSVAPGGLGGYTF.